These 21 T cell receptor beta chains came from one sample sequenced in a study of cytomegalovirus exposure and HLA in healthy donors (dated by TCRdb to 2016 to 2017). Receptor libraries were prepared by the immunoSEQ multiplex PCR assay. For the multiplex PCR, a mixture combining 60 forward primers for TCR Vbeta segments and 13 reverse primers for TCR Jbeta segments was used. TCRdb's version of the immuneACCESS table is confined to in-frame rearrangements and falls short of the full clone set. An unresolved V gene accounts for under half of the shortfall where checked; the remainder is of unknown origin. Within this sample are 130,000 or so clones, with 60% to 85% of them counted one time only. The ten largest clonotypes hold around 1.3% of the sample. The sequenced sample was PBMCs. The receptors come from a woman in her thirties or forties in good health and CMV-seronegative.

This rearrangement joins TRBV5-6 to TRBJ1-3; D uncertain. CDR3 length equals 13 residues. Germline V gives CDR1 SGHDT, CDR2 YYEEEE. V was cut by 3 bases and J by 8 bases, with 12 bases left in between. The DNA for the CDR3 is TGTGCCAGCAGCTCGGGTGGTACCTACACCATATATTTT. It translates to CASSSGGTYTIYF.

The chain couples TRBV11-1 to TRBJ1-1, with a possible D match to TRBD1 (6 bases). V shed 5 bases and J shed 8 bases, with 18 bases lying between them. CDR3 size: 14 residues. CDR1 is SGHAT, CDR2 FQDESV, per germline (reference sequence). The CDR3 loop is CASSISGQGTEAFF. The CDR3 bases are TGTGCCAGCAGCATATCGGGCCAGGGGACGGAAGCTTTCTTT.

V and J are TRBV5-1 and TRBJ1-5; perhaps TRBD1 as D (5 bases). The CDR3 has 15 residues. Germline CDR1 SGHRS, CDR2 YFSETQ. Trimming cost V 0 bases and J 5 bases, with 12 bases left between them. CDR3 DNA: TGCGCCAGCAGCTTGGACGGGGGTCCCCATCAGCCCCAGCATTTT. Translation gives CASSLDGGPHQPQHF.

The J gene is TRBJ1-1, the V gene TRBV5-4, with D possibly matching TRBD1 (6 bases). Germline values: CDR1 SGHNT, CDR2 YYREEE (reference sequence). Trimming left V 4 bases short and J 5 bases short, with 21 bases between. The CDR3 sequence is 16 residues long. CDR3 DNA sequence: TGTGCCAGCAGCGCGACCCCCAGGGGTGGAATGACTGAAGCTTTCTTT. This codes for CASSATPRGGMTEAFF.

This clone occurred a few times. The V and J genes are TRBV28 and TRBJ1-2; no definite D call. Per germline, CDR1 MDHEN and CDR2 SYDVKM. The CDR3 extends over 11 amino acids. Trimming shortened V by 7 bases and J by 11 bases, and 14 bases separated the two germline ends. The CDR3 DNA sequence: TGTGCCAGCATTGAGGGAGGTGGATACACCTTC. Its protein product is CASIEGGGYTF.

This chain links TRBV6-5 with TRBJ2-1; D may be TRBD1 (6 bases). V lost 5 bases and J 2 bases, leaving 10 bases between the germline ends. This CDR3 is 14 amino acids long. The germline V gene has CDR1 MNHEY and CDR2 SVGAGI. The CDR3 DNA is TGTGCCAGCAGTCCACAGGGTCCCTACAATGAGCAGTTCTTC. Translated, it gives CASSPQGPYNEQFF.

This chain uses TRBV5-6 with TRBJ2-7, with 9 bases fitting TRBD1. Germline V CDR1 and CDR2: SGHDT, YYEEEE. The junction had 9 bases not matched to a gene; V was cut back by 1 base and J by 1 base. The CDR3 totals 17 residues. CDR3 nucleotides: TGTGCCAGCAGCTTGCAAAGGGACAGGGCATGGTCCTACGAGCAGTACTTC. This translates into CASSLQRDRAWSYEQYF.

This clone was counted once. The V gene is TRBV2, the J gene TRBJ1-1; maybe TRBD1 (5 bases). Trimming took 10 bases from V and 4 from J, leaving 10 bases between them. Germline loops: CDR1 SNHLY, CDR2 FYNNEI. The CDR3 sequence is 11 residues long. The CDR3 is CAIGGSTEAFF. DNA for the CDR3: TGTGCCATCGGGGGTAGCACTGAAGCTTTCTTT.

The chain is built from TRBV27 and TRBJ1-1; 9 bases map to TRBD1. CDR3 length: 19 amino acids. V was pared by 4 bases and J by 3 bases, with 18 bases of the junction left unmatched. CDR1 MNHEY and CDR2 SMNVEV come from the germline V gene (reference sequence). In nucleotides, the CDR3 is TGTGCCAGCAGTTCGCCGGGACAGGGAAGGATTTGGGGGGACACTGAAGCTTTCTTT. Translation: CASSSPGQGRIWGDTEAFF.

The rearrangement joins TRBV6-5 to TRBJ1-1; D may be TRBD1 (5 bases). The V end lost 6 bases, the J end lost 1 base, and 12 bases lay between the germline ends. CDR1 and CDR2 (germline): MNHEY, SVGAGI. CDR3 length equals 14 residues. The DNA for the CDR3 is TGTGCCAGCAGCTATACACAGGCGAACACTGAAGCTTTCTTT. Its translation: CASSYTQANTEAFF.

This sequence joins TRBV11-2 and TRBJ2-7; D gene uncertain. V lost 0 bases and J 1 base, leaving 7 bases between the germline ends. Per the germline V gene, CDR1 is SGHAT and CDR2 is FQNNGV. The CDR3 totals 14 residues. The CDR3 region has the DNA TGTGCCAGCAGCTTAGAGGCAGGTTCCTACGAGCAGTACTTC. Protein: CASSLEAGSYEQYF.

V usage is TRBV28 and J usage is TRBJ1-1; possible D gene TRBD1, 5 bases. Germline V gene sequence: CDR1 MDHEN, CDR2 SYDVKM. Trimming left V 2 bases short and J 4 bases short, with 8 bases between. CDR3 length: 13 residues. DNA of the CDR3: TGTGCCAGCAGTTTAGGTAGGGGCACTGAAGCTTTCTTT. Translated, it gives CASSLGRGTEAFF.

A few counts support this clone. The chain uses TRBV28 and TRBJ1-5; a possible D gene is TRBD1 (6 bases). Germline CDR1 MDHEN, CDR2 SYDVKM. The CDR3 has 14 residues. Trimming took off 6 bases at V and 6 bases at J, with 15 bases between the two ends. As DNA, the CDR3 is TGTGCCAGCAGGGGAGGGGGATCTGGTCAGCCCCAGCATTTT. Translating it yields CASRGGGSGQPQHF.

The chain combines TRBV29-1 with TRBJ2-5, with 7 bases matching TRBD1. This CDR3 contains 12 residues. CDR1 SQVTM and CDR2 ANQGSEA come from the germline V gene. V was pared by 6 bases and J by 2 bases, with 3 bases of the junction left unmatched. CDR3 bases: TGCAGCGTCGGGACAGCGCAAGAGACCCAGTACTTC. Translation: CSVGTAQETQYF.

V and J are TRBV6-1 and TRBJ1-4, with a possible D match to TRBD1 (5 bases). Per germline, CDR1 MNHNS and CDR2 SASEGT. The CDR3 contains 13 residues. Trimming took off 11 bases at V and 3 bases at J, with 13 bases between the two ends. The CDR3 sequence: CAGARESNEKLFF. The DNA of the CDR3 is TGTGCCGGGGCCCGGGAGTCTAATGAAAAACTGTTTTTT.

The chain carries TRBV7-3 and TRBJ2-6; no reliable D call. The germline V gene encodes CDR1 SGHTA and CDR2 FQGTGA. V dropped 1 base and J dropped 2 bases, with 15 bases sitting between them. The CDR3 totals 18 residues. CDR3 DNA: TGTGCCAGCAGCTTAAACCCAAGGCGGATTACTGGGGCCAACGTCCTGACTTTC. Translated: CASSLNPRRITGANVLTF.

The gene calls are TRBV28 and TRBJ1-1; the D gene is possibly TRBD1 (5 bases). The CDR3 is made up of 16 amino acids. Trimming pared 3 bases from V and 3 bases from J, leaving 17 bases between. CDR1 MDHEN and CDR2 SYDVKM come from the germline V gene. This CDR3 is CASSFRLRQPYTEAFF. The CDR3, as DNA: TGTGCCAGCAGTTTCCGCCTCAGACAGCCCTACACTGAAGCTTTCTTT.

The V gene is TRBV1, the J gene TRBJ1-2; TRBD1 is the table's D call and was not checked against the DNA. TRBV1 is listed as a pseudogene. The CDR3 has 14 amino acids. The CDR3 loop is CTSSRTGRYYGYTF. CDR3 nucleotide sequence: TGCACCAGCAGCCGAACAGGGAGATACTATGGCTACACCTTC.

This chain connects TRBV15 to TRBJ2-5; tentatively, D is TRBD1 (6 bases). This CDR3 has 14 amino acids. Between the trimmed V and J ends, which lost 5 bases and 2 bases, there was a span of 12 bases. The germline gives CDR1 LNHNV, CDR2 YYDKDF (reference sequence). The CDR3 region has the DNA TGTGCCACCAGCGGATCAGGGGTTCAAGAGACCCAGTACTTC. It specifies CATSGSGVQETQYF.

CDR3 sequence (DNA): TGTGCCAGCAGCTTGGCCGTGACAGATAACACAGATACGCAGTATTTT. Residues: CASSLAVTDNTDTQYF. This chain connects TRBV5-6 to TRBJ2-3, with D maybe TRBD1 (5 bases). Between the trimmed V and J ends, which lost 0 bases and 2 bases, there was a span of 13 bases. This CDR3 comprises 16 residues. Per germline, CDR1 SGHDT and CDR2 YYEEEE.

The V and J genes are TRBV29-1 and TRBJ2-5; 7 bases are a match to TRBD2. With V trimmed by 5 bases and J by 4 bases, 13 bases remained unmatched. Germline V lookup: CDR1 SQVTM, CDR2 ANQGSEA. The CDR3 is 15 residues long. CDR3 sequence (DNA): TGCAGCGTTCAATGGACTAGTATCTTCCCAGAGACCCAGTACTTC. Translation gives CSVQWTSIFPETQYF.